Below, 20 T cell receptor beta chains from the same sample are listed, as sequenced in a study of T cell responses to AZD1222 COVID-19 vaccine. This table comes from immunoSEQ multiplex PCR, and its TCRdb copy is limited to in-frame clones, with some not included. The sample includes about 99,000 clones, more than 85% seen only once; the top ten take just over 8%. Sequencing used peripheral blood, obtained 28 days after the second AZD1222 dose. The origin of the receptors is an adult who received the AZD1222 COVID-19 vaccine.

The chain links TRBV5-6 to TRBJ1-1, with a tentative D call TRBD1 (5 bases). CDR1 and CDR2 from the germline V gene are SGHDT and YYEEEE. The CDR3 loop spans 15 amino acids. V was trimmed by 4 bases and J by 1 base, leaving 14 bases between them. CDR3 residues: CASSPRGVQNTEAFF. Here the CDR3 DNA reads TGTGCCAGCAGCCCCCGGGGGGTACAGAACACTGAAGCTTTCTTT.

The chain has TRBV3-1 (or the pseudogene TRBV3-2) and TRBJ2-3; D is perhaps TRBD1 or TRBD2 (6 bases each). V shed 1 base and J shed 10 bases, with 12 bases lying between them. There are 13 residues in the CDR3. CDR1 is LGHDT, CDR2 YNNKEL, per germline (reference sequence). This chain's CDR3 is CASSQVGGGPQYF. CDR3 coding DNA: TGTGCCAGCAGCCAAGTGGGGGGCGGGCCGCAGTATTTT.

CDR3 DNA: TGTGCCACCAGCAGAGAGTACAGGGATGGTCACGAGCAGTACTTC. Translated, it gives CATSREYRDGHEQYF. The chain joins TRBV15 to TRBJ2-7, with D maybe TRBD1 (6 bases). This CDR3 region has 15 residues. V dropped 0 bases and J dropped 5 bases, with 14 bases sitting between them. Germline CDR1 LNHNV, CDR2 YYDKDF (reference sequence).

The chain carries TRBV5-8 and TRBJ2-4, with a weak D call TRBD2 (7 bases). V lost 3 bases and J 4 bases, leaving 11 bases between the germline ends. CDR1 SGHTS and CDR2 YDEGEE come from the germline V gene. CDR3 length: 14 residues. The CDR3 reads CASSSRGGKNIQYF. The CDR3 nucleotides are TGTGCCAGCAGCTCCAGGGGAGGGAAAAACATTCAGTACTTC.

The chain carries TRBV20-1 and TRBJ1-2; D gene ambiguous. Germline CDR1 and CDR2: DFQATT and SNEGSKA (reference sequence). The V end lost 3 bases, the J end lost 5 bases, and 13 bases lay between the germline ends. The CDR3 length is 13 residues. For the CDR3, the DNA is TGCAGTGCTAGTGCCAGAGGGATGTATGGCTACACCTTC. Its protein product is CSASARGMYGYTF.

This chain uses TRBV2 with TRBJ1-2; unclear D gene. Germline V CDR1 and CDR2: SNHLY, FYNNEI. The CDR3 length is 11 residues. The ends were cut back, 8 bases at V and 4 bases at J, with 8 bases in the middle. In nucleotides, the CDR3 is TGTGCCAGCCTGTACGTCTATGGCTACACCTTC. Its translation is CASLYVYGYTF.

This sequence joins TRBV28 and TRBJ2-3, with 7 nucleotides matching TRBD2. Germline V gene sequence: CDR1 MDHEN, CDR2 SYDVKM. The ends lost 3 bases at V and 2 bases at J; junction bases unmatched: 5. The CDR3 has 15 amino acids. Here the CDR3 DNA reads TGTGCCAGCAGTTTGGTGGGAGGGGACACAGATACGCAGTATTTT. Amino acid sequence: CASSLVGGDTDTQYF.

This sequence joins TRBV4-3 and TRBJ2-1; 8 nucleotides line up with TRBD2. CDR1 is LGHNA and CDR2 is YSLEER in the germline V gene. The CDR3 has 17 residues. J was trimmed by 5 bases and V by 0 bases; bases with no gene match: 9. Here the CDR3 reads CASSQDLLGSGNNEQFF. The CDR3 region has the DNA TGCGCCAGCAGCCAAGATCTCTTGGGTAGCGGGAACAATGAGCAGTTCTTC.

V usage is TRBV10-3 and J usage is TRBJ1-4, with D tentatively TRBD1 (5 bases). The CDR3 runs to 14 residues. Trimming took 6 bases from V and 3 from J, leaving 11 bases between them. Looked up from germline, CDR1 is ENHRY and CDR2 is SYGVKD. In DNA, the CDR3 is TGTGCCATCAGATCCGGGACGGCTAATGAAAAACTGTTTTTT. Translation: CAIRSGTANEKLFF.

The chain's CDR3 is CASSPIGLAGINEQFF. In nucleotides, the CDR3 is TGTGCCAGCTCACCAATCGGACTAGCGGGGATTAATGAGCAGTTCTTC. V and J are TRBV18 and TRBJ2-1; 12 positions match TRBD2. Per the germline V gene, CDR1 is KGHSH and CDR2 is LQKENI. The CDR3 extends over 16 amino acids. The V and J ends lost 2 bases and 7 bases, in that order; junction bases with no gene match: 6.

This clone was seen just once. The J gene is TRBJ1-1, the V gene TRBV29-1; 7 bases fit TRBD1. The CDR3 length is 13 residues. The germline V gene encodes CDR1 SQVTM and CDR2 ANQGSEA. V was pared by 7 bases and J by 0 bases, with 5 bases of the junction left unmatched. DNA of the CDR3: TGCAGCGCTATAACAGGGGTGAACACTGAAGCTTTCTTT. Protein: CSAITGVNTEAFF.

The V call is TRBV7-9, the J call TRBJ2-1; possible D gene TRBD1, 6 bases. The CDR3 has 19 amino acids. The V and J ends lost 4 bases and 1 base respectively, with 23 bases between them. CDR1 SEHNR and CDR2 FQNEAQ come from the germline V gene (reference sequence). The CDR3 sequence is CASSSAPTAGGLSYNEQFF. The CDR3 nucleotides read TGTGCCAGCAGCTCCGCCCCAACAGCTGGGGGCCTGTCCTACAATGAGCAGTTCTTC. The variable domain in full, completed from reference TRBV7-9 and TRBJ2-1, reads DTGVSQNPRHKITKRGQNVTFRCDPISEHNRLYWYRQTLGQGPEFLTYFQNEAQLEKSRLLSDRFSAERPKGSFSTLEIQRTEQGDSAMYLCASSSAPTAGGLSYNEQFFGPGTRLTVL.

The chain couples TRBV14 to TRBJ2-7; D may be TRBD1 (6 bases). The V end was cut by 1 base, the J end by 3 bases, with 13 bases between. The CDR3 covers 15 residues. The germline V gene encodes CDR1 SGHDN and CDR2 FVKESK. CDR3 in amino acids: CASSQVIRGYYEQYF. The DNA for the CDR3 is TGTGCCAGCAGCCAAGTCATCAGGGGCTACTACGAGCAGTACTTC.

The chain is built from TRBV29-1 and TRBJ1-5; 7 bases align to TRBD1. In germline, CDR1 is SQVTM, CDR2 ANQGSEA. The V gene end was trimmed by 5 bases and the J gene end by 5 bases; junction bases not matched to a gene: 6. This CDR3 region has 13 residues. CDR3 coding DNA: TGCAGCGTTCGCCGGGACAGAGATCAGCCCCAGCATTTT. Encoded protein: CSVRRDRDQPQHF. Combining the CDR3 with reference TRBV29-1 and TRBJ1-5 gives the whole variable domain SAVISQKPSRDICQRGTSLTIQCQVDSQVTMMFWYRQQPGQSLTLIATANQGSEATYESGFVIDKFPISRPNLTFSTLTVSNMSPEDSSIYLCSVRRDRDQPQHFGDGTRLSIL.

This chain connects TRBV24-1 to TRBJ2-3; D remains unclear. CDR1 KGHDR and CDR2 SFDVKD come from the germline V gene. The CDR3 runs to 14 residues. V was shortened by 5 bases and J by 0 bases, with 8 bases between the two germline ends. CDR3 DNA sequence: TGTGCCACCAGTGTTTCCCCGAGCACAGATACGCAGTATTTT. It is translated as CATSVSPSTDTQYF.

In its sample, this clone was seen once. This chain joins TRBV27 and TRBJ1-6; 7 positions agree with TRBD1. J was trimmed by 0 bases and V by 6 bases; bases with no gene match: 5. Per germline, CDR1 MNHEY and CDR2 SMNVEV (reference sequence). The CDR3 length is 16 residues. The CDR3 region is CASRTDRSSYNSPLHF. CDR3 sequence (DNA): TGTGCCAGCAGGACGGACAGGAGCTCCTATAATTCACCCCTCCACTTT.

This chain connects TRBV5-1 to TRBJ2-1; D is unresolved. Trimming removed 0 bases from V and 0 bases from J, with 7 bases in between. This CDR3 has 15 amino acids. The germline CDR1 and CDR2 sequences are SGHRS and YFSETQ. The CDR3: CASSLDLSSYNEQFF. The CDR3 DNA reads TGCGCCAGCAGCTTGGACTTGAGCTCCTACAATGAGCAGTTCTTC.

The V call is TRBV2, the J call TRBJ2-3; D is uncertain. V lost 6 bases and J 6 bases, leaving 10 bases between the germline ends. The germline V gene has CDR1 SNHLY and CDR2 FYNNEI. There are 12 residues in the CDR3. The CDR3 here is CASRRISDTQYF. In DNA form, the CDR3 reads TGTGCCAGCAGGAGAATCTCTGATACGCAGTATTTT.

The chain joins TRBV7-3 to TRBJ2-2; a possible D gene is TRBD2 (6 bases). V was shortened by 4 bases and J by 3 bases, with 9 bases between the two germline ends. This CDR3 is built from 14 residues. Looked up from germline, CDR1 is SGHTA and CDR2 is FQGTGA. The CDR3 region is CASSSRLDTGELFF. The CDR3 coding sequence is TGTGCCAGCAGCTCCCGACTAGACACCGGGGAGCTGTTTTTT.

This chain links TRBV7-9 with TRBJ1-2; a possible D gene is TRBD1 (5 bases). The germline V and J ends were trimmed by 2 bases and 8 bases, with 6 bases remaining between them. Germline CDR1 and CDR2: SEHNR and FQNEAQ (reference sequence). The CDR3 is 11 amino acids. The CDR3 loop is CASSLRGGYTF. CDR3 coding DNA: TGTGCCAGCAGCTTAAGGGGAGGCTACACCTTC. The full variable domain, in which reference TRBV7-9 and TRBJ1-2 provide the parts outside the CDR3, is DTGVSQNPRHKITKRGQNVTFRCDPISEHNRLYWYRQTLGQGPEFLTYFQNEAQLEKSRLLSDRFSAERPKGSFSTLEIQRTEQGDSAMYLCASSLRGGYTFGSGTRLTVV.